A single sample is the source of the 27 T cell receptor beta chains below, sequenced in a study of T-cell reconstitution after alpha-beta-depleted transplantation in children. Unique molecular identifiers were incorporated into the prepared TCRbeta library. One entry per CDR3 protein, called by TCRdb with MiXCR from the PCR reads. The repertoire holds about 340,000 distinct CDR3 sequences, with about 9.3% as singletons. This specimen consisted of PBMCs from the stem cell graft donor, obtained from the stem cell graft. Receptors were obtained from a human donor who donated a stem cell graft to a child with acute lymphoblastic leukemia.

The CDR3 is CASGLGMNTEAFF. Here the CDR3 DNA reads TGTGCTAGTGGTTTGGGGATGAACACTGAAGCTTTCTTT. This sequence joins TRBV12-5 and TRBJ1-1; D gene uncertain. This CDR3 spans 13 amino acids. The germline V and J ends were trimmed by 1 base and 0 bases, with 3 bases remaining between them. In germline, CDR1 is LGHNT, CDR2 FRNRAP. Full variable domain (outside the CDR3, taken from reference TRBV12-5 and TRBJ1-1): DARVTQTPRHKVTEMGQEVTMRCQPILGHNTVFWYRQTMMQGLELLAYFRNRAPLDDSGMPKDRFSAEMPDATLATLKIQPSEPRDSAVYFCASGLGMNTEAFFGQGTRLTVV.

The CDR3 DNA follows: TGTGCCAGCAGCCCACACACGGGGACACCCAGGACCTATAACTATGGCTACACCTTC. Protein: CASSPHTGTPRTYNYGYTF. This chain connects TRBV16 to TRBJ1-2, with D possibly being TRBD1 (6 bases). The CDR3 has 19 amino acids. Trimming removed 4 bases at V and 1 base at J, with 25 bases between. CDR1 KGHSY and CDR2 FQNENV come from the germline V gene. Supplemented by reference TRBV16 and TRBJ1-2, the full variable domain reads GEEVAQTPKHLVRGEGQKAKLYCAPIKGHSYVFWYQQVLKNEFKFLISFQNENVFDETGMPKERFSAKCLPNSPCSLEIQATKLEDSAVYFCASSPHTGTPRTYNYGYTFGSGTRLTVV.

Only a few counts were recorded for this clonotype. The chain uses TRBV6-5 and TRBJ2-1; no clear D gene. Trimming shortened V by 0 bases and J by 0 bases, and 6 bases separated the two germline ends. CDR1 is MNHEY, CDR2 SVGAGI, per germline. The CDR3 runs 15 residues. The CDR3, as DNA: TGTGCCAGCAGTTACTCCATAAGCTCCTACAATGAGCAGTTCTTC. Translation: CASSYSISSYNEQFF.

The table lists this clonotype with a few counts. The chain combines TRBV3-1 with TRBJ1-2, with a tentative D call TRBD1 (5 bases). The CDR3 is 14 residues long. The germline V and J ends were trimmed by 4 bases and 5 bases, with 14 bases remaining between them. Germline CDR1 LGHDT, CDR2 YNNKEL (reference sequence). The CDR3: CASSLPGVRYGYTF. The CDR3 DNA sequence: TGTGCCAGCAGCCTCCCGGGGGTCCGTTATGGCTACACCTTC.

In its sample, this clonotype was seen a few times. The chain combines TRBV7-6 with TRBJ2-7; TRBD2 matches at 8 bases. The J segment lost 2 bases and the V segment lost 1 base, leaving 7 bases of the junction unmatched. Looked up from germline, CDR1 is SGHVS and CDR2 is FNYEAQ. The CDR3 sequence is 16 residues long. CDR3: CASSLGQAGVAYEQYF. DNA of the CDR3: TGTGCCAGCAGCTTAGGTCAAGCGGGAGTGGCCTACGAGCAGTACTTC. Full variable domain (remainder filled in from reference TRBV7-6 and TRBJ2-7): GAGVSQSPRYKVTKRGQDVALRCDPISGHVSLYWYRQALGQGPEFLTYFNYEAQQDKSGLPNDRFSAERPEGSISTLTIQRTEQRDSAMYRCASSLGQAGVAYEQYFGPGTRLTVT.

This chain joins TRBV7-2 and TRBJ2-7, with a possible D match to TRBD1 (5 bases). The CDR3 is 15 amino acids. The V gene lost 1 base and the J gene lost 6 bases, with 16 bases spanning the gap. Germline values: CDR1 SGHTA, CDR2 FQGNSA. The CDR3 coding sequence is TGTGCCAGCAGCTTAGACGTGTCAGGGCGAGGCGAGCAGTACTTC. Translation gives CASSLDVSGRGEQYF.

This rearrangement joins TRBV7-9 to TRBJ2-1; maybe TRBD2 (5 bases). The CDR3 has 17 amino acids. Trimming cost V 5 bases and J 0 bases, with 17 bases left between them. CDR1 and CDR2 (germline): SEHNR, FQNEAQ (reference sequence). In DNA form, the CDR3 reads TGTGCCAGCAGCCTGCCATCTAGCCGGAGCTCCTACAATGAGCAGTTCTTC. It is translated as CASSLPSSRSSYNEQFF.

The sample holds a few counts of this clonotype. The rearrangement links TRBV5-1 to TRBJ1-1, with D possibly being TRBD1 (5 bases). The CDR3 runs 15 residues. V was trimmed by 4 bases and J by 6 bases, leaving 19 bases between them. CDR1 is SGHRS, CDR2 YFSETQ, per germline. For the CDR3, the DNA is TGCGCCAGCAGCACAACCGGGCCCCGGGGCGCTGAAGCTTTCTTT. This codes for CASSTTGPRGAEAFF.

Points on this clonotype: A much larger clone lies a single base off, so this may be a read error. The rearrangement uses TRBV5-1 and TRBJ2-1, with 10 bases aligning to TRBD2. The CDR3 is made up of 14 amino acids. Per germline, CDR1 SGHRS and CDR2 YFSETQ. V shed 5 bases and J 8 bases; nucleotides not matched to a gene: 7. The DNA of the CDR3 is TGCGCCAGCAGACTAGCGGGATTGCGGGATGAGCAGTTCTTC. This encodes CASRLAGLRDEQFF.

Note on this clonotype: A much larger clone differs from this one at a single base, so this may be a read error. This chain joins TRBV9 and TRBJ2-2, with no clear D. Trimming removed 1 base from V and 6 bases from J, with 4 bases in between. The CDR3 covers 12 residues. Germline CDR1 and CDR2: SGDLS and YYNGEE. CDR3 region: CASSVSAGELFF. The CDR3 coding sequence is TGTGCCAGCAGCGTATCGGCCGGGGAGCTGTTTTTT. Together with reference TRBV9 and TRBJ2-2, the CDR3 gives the full variable domain: DSGVTQTPKHLITATGQRVTLRCSPRSGDLSVYWYQQSLDQGLQFLIQYYNGEERAKGNILERFSAQQFPDLHSELNLSSLELGDSALYFCASSVSAGELFFGEGSRLTVL.

This clonotype appeared a few times. The chain carries TRBV20-1 and TRBJ2-1, with 8 bases fitting TRBD2. Germline V gives CDR1 DFQATT, CDR2 SNEGSKA (reference sequence). The CDR3 is 15 amino acids. V was pared by 0 bases and J by 3 bases, with 4 bases of the junction left unmatched. The CDR3 here is CSAREGSGVYNEQFF. The DNA of the CDR3 is TGCAGTGCTAGAGAAGGTAGCGGGGTCTACAATGAGCAGTTCTTC.

This clonotype was counted between two and nine times. The genes are TRBV6-1 and TRBJ1-3; tentatively, D is TRBD1 (6 bases). Germline assignment: CDR1 MNHNS and CDR2 SASEGT. V was trimmed by 11 bases and J by 4 bases, leaving 21 bases between them. The CDR3 loop spans 15 amino acids. In DNA form, the CDR3 reads TGTGCCGTAAGGGGGATGGAGTTGGGAGGAAACACCATATATTTT. This translates into CAVRGMELGGNTIYF.

The chain employs TRBV27 and TRBJ1-5; TRBD1 aligns across 7 bases. The CDR3 covers 15 residues. V dropped 1 base and J dropped 6; count of bases not matched to a gene: 6. The V gene's germline CDR1 is MNHEY and CDR2 SMNVEV (reference sequence). The CDR3 sequence is CASSLWAGGGQPQHF. The DNA for the CDR3 is TGTGCCAGCAGTTTATGGGCAGGGGGAGGTCAGCCCCAGCATTTT.

This clonotype was picked up many times. The J gene is TRBJ2-3, the V gene TRBV9; D may be TRBD2 (6 bases). Germline assignment: CDR1 SGDLS and CDR2 YYNGEE. V was clipped by 0 bases and J by 5 bases, with 13 bases between them. CDR3 length: 15 amino acids. The CDR3 reads CASSVAQNSGDTQYF. DNA of the CDR3: TGTGCCAGCAGCGTAGCCCAGAATAGCGGAGATACGCAGTATTTT.

The table lists this clonotype with many counts. The chain is built from TRBV29-1 and TRBJ1-1; D is uncertain. Trimming cost V 0 bases and J 5 bases, with 10 bases left between them. Germline V gene data show CDR1 as SQVTM and CDR2 as ANQGSEA. This CDR3 region has 13 residues. CDR3 DNA: TGCAGCGTTGAAGAGGGAGGGCCAACTGAAGCTTTCTTT. Translated, it gives CSVEEGGPTEAFF.

Only a few counts were recorded for this clonotype. CDR3 nucleotides: TGCAGTGCTCACTCAGGGGCACGCACAGATACGCAGTATTTT. Protein sequence: CSAHSGARTDTQYF. The chain employs TRBV20-1 and TRBJ2-3; D possibly corresponds to TRBD1 (6 bases). The CDR3 consists of 14 residues. CDR1 is DFQATT, CDR2 SNEGSKA, per germline (reference sequence). V dropped 5 bases and J dropped 1 base, with 13 bases sitting between them.

The chain is built from TRBV5-6 and TRBJ2-1; 7 bases match TRBD1. The V segment lost 0 bases and the J segment 10 bases; nucleotides outside the gene matches: 4. The germline gives CDR1 SGHDT, CDR2 YYEEEE. The CDR3 consists of 13 residues. The CDR3 spells CASSLEGALEQFF. CDR3 bases: TGTGCCAGCAGCTTGGAGGGGGCGCTCGAGCAGTTCTTC.

The chain recombines TRBV15 with TRBJ2-1; D unresolved. In germline, CDR1 is LNHNV, CDR2 YYDKDF (reference sequence). With 5 bases removed from V and 6 bases from J, the gap between germline ends came to 8 bases. CDR3 size: 12 residues. The CDR3 DNA is TGTGCCACCAGCGGCTACCCCAATGAGCAGTTCTTC. Amino acids: CATSGYPNEQFF.

The CDR3 DNA is TGTGCCAGCAGCTCGACGGGAGGGGGTAGGATTGAGCAGTTCTTC. Amino acids: CASSSTGGGRIEQFF. The rearrangement uses TRBV3-2 and TRBJ2-1; TRBD2 is the table's D call and was not checked against the DNA. TRBV3-2 is a pseudogene segment. The CDR3 extends over 15 amino acids.

In this sample, this clonotype turned up a few times. The rearrangement uses TRBV7-3 and TRBJ2-5; weak D call: TRBD2 (6 bases). The CDR3 covers 13 residues. V gave up 4 bases and J gave up 4 bases, with 10 bases separating them. CDR1 is SGHTA and CDR2 is FQGTGA in the germline V gene. CDR3 protein: CASSSRRGETQYF. DNA of the CDR3: TGTGCCAGCAGCTCGAGGAGGGGAGAGACCCAGTACTTC. Looking up the rest from reference TRBV7-3 and TRBJ2-5 gives the full variable domain: GAGVSQTPSNKVTEKGKYVELRCDPISGHTALYWYRQSLGQGPEFLIYFQGTGAADDSGLPNDRFFAVRPEGSVSTLKIQRTERGDSAVYLCASSSRRGETQYFGPGTRLLVL.

The chain joins TRBV12-3 or TRBV12-4 to TRBJ2-3; 16 bases map to TRBD2. This CDR3 region has 18 residues. V was pared by 6 bases and J by 1 base, with 7 bases of the junction left unmatched. CDR3 sequence (DNA): TGTGCCAGCAGCCCTGGGACTAGCGGGAGGGGCCGCACAGATACGCAGTATTTT. This codes for CASSPGTSGRGRTDTQYF.

The V call is TRBV5-1, the J call TRBJ2-3; perhaps TRBD1 as D (5 bases). Germline V gene sequence: CDR1 SGHRS, CDR2 YFSETQ. V lost 4 bases and J 6 bases, leaving 18 bases between the germline ends. The CDR3 has 15 residues. CDR3 sequence: CASSLGNQGWDTQYF. The CDR3 DNA sequence: TGCGCCAGCAGCCTAGGAAACCAGGGATGGGATACGCAGTATTTT.

This clonotype occurred a few times. The chain couples TRBV7-2 to TRBJ2-3; 11 bases are shared with TRBD2. V lost 5 bases, J lost 2 bases, and 6 bases stayed unmatched. Germline CDR1 and CDR2: SGHTA and FQGNSA. The CDR3 consists of 16 residues. In DNA form, the CDR3 reads TGTGCCAGCAGCCGTAGACTAGCGGGACCCACAGATACGCAGTATTTT. This codes for CASSRRLAGPTDTQYF.

Comments on this clonotype: A much more abundant neighbour one base away suggests this may be a read error. The chain has TRBV12-3 or TRBV12-4 and TRBJ2-7, with D possibly being TRBD2 (6 bases). This CDR3 is built from 13 residues. Between the trimmed V and J ends, which lost 6 bases and 4 bases, there was a span of 13 bases. CDR3 amino acids: CASRLFGTYEQYF. DNA for the CDR3: TGTGCCAGCAGGCTATTTGGGACTTACGAGCAGTACTTC.

The chain carries TRBV4-1 and TRBJ2-7, with 9 bases aligning to TRBD1. Per the germline V gene, CDR1 is MGHRA and CDR2 is YSYEKL. CDR3 length equals 14 residues. The trim removed 6 bases at V and 4 bases at J, leaving 7 bases unmatched. CDR3: CASRRPGQGYEQYF. The CDR3 nucleotides read TGCGCCAGCAGACGACCGGGACAGGGTTACGAGCAGTACTTC.

This clonotype has more than one count but fewer than ten. The chain uses TRBV27 and TRBJ2-3; 12 nucleotides match TRBD2. The germline CDR1 and CDR2 sequences are MNHEY and SMNVEV (reference sequence). This CDR3 is 18 amino acids long. Trimming took 5 bases from V and 3 from J; bases not matched to a gene: 12. The CDR3 DNA is TGTGCCAGCAGTATTACCCGGCTAGCGGGAGGGCCGACAGATACGCAGTATTTT. Translation gives CASSITRLAGGPTDTQYF.

The table lists this clonotype with a few counts. The chain links TRBV7-2 to TRBJ1-2; D gene uncertain. Germline CDR1 reads SGHTA; CDR2 reads FQGNSA. The CDR3 sequence is 15 residues long. Trimming pared 1 base from V and 5 bases from J, leaving 14 bases between. The chain's CDR3 is CASSLGGPTVYGYTF. The CDR3, as DNA: TGTGCCAGCAGCTTAGGCGGACCCACGGTGTATGGCTACACCTTC.